Sequencing of this TCR beta chain was carried out in a study of T-cell memory formation after mild COVID-19. This clonotype was seen ten or more times. Its specificity is unknown. Losses at the gene ends were 2 bases for V and 8 bases for J; bases not matched to a gene: 10. The CDR3 has 15 amino acids. CDR1 and CDR2 (germline): SGHRS, YFSETQ. Findings of the study overall: Later expanders leaned CD4+, whereas day 15 to 85 contracting clones were balanced CD4/CD8. Pre-infection memory harbored some responding clones, suggesting cross-reactive memory joined. The SARS-CoV-2 specificity of second-wave clones reaching peak at day 37 remained unverified.

Employing constant-segment primers, 5'RACE generated TCR alpha and TCR beta cDNA libraries bearing sample barcodes and UMIs. TCRdb fed the 5' RACE reads into MiXCR, producing one record per CDR3 protein. The sample lists almost 550,000 distinct CDR3 sequences, just over 20% seen once, with about 12% in the top ten. This clonotype was obtained from an adult woman who had mild COVID-19 (a few samples of this study predate the infection). Cell type and time point are not known. The chain is built from TRBV5-1 and TRBJ2-1; TRBD2 matches 7 bases. Sequenced material: PBMCs or a T cell subset sorted from them (not recorded which). CDR3 sequence reads: CASSFLAGDDHEQFF. DNA for the CDR3: TGCGCCAGCAGCTTTCTGGCGGGAGATGATCATGAGCAGTTCTTC.